Here is one T cell receptor (beta chain) with its context. Its antigen is undetermined. Cryopreserved PBMCs were CD4-enriched, then split into naive and memory cells. This sample is part of a study of CD4 T cells in relation to SARS-CoV-2 and coronaviruses. Sequenced by immunoSEQ multiplex PCR; TCRdb stores in-frame clones only, minus some. The sample lists 43,000 or so clones, about 80% occurring once. The study, taken as a whole, reports: In roughly 60% of donors, memory CD4+ clonotypes crossrecognized SARS-CoV-2 and at least one common cold coronavirus spike. Pre-pandemic and post-infection samples never came from the same donor. According to naive versus memory sequencing, detected responses are memory recall, not newly primed.

Trimming shortened V by 3 bases and J by 0 bases, and 10 bases separated the two germline ends. The CDR3 length is 15 residues. Germline V gene lookup returns CDR1 SGHNT and CDR2 YYREEE (reference sequence). J is TRBJ2-1 and V is TRBV5-4; no reliable D call. The specimen was naive CD4+ T cells from PBMCs, cultured in vitro. The subset denotes: naive CD4+ T cells isolated by negative enrichment. This TCR came from an adult with COVID-19. CDR3 amino acids: CASSYNLDSYNEQFF. The CDR3 DNA sequence: TGTGCCAGCAGCTATAACTTGGACTCCTACAATGAGCAGTTCTTC.